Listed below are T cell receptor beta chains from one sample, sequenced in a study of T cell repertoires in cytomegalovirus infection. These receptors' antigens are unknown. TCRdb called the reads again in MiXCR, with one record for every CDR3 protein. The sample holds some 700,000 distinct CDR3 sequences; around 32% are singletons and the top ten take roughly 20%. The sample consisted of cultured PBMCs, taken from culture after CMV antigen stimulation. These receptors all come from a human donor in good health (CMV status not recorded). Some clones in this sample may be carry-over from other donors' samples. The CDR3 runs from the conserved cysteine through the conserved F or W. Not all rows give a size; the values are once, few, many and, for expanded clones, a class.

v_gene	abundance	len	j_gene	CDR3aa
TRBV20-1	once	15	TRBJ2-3	CSARKSLHSTDTQYF
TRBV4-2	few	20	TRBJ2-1	CASSQALGVAGEPSYNEQFF
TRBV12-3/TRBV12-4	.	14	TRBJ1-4	CASSQGQGWEKLFF
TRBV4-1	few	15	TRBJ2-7	CASSSPTSGLYEQYF
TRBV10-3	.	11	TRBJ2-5	CAIRQEETQYF
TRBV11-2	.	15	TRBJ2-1	CASSSIAGENLEQFF
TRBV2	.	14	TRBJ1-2	CASRVDRVLYGYTF
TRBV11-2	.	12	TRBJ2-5	CASKTWGETQYF
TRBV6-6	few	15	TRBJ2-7	CASRTGTGVPYEQYF
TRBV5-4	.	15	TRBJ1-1	CASSFGKQGRTEAFF
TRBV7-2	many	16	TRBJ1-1	CASSSGGTGGLEEAFF
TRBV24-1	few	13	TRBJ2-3	CATSGGGTDTQYF
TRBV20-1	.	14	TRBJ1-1	CSARGDRENTEAFF
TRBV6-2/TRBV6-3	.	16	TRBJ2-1	CASRSLAGGPYNEQFF
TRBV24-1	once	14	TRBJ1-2	CATSGQASNYGYTF
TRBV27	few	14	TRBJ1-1	CASRLLGSDTEAFF
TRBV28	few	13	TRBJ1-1	CAANRVVNTEAFF
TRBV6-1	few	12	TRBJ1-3	CASKYSGNTIYF
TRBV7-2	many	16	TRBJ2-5	CASSLGGGLAGETQYF
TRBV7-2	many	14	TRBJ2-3	CASSPVTSTDTQYF
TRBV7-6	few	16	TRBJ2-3	CASSPGLSQSTDTQYF
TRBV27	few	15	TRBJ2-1	CASSFLSRSYNEQFF
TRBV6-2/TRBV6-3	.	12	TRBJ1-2	CASVKETSGYTF
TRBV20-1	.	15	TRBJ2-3	CSARAGGGGADTQYF
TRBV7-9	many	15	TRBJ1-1	CASSSSQGADTEAFF
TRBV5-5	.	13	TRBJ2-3	CASSLGTEDTQYF
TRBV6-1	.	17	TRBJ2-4	CASSTYRVAQVALIQYF
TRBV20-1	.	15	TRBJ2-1	CSARDFSRRGNEQFF
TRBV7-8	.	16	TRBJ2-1	CASSPRTSGMGDEQFF
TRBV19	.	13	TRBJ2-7	CASTRGGDYEQYF
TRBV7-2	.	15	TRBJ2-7	CASSLDLAGGREQYF
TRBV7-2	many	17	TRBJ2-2	CASSATSYRPNTGELFF
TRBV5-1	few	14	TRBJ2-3	CASSLGTETDTQYF
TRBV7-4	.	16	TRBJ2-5	CASSLGTGGWVETQYF
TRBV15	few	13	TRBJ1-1	CATSRDPRTEAFF
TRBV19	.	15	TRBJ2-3	CARTLEYWGTDTQYF
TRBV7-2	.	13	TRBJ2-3	CASSLSSLSSGYF
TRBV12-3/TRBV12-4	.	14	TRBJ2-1	CASSLINTGTLQFF
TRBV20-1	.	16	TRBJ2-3	CSARDPPGGAGDTQYF
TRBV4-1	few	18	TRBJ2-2	CASSQDGPGTASSGELFF
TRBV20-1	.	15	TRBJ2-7	CSAGDFKGIRYEQYF
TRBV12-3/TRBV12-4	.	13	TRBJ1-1	CASSPQGVAEAFF
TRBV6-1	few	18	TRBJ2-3	CASSGGAWSPARTDTQYF
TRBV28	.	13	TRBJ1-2	CASQSGSGYGYTF
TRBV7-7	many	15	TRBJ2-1	CASSSVRSSYNEQFF
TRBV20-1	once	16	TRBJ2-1	CSATLYPGLALNEQFF
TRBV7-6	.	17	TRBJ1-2	CASSLGRAKNPNYGYTF
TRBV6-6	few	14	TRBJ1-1	CASSYSGPHTEAFF
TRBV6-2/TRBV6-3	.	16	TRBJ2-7	CASSGARTSGSDEQYF
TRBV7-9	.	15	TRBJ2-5	CASSPIRGQGETQYF